The rows below give T cell receptor beta chains drawn from one sample of a study of blood T cell repertoires in COVID-19. This table comes from immunoSEQ multiplex PCR, and its TCRdb copy is limited to in-frame clones, with some not included. The sample includes 150,000 to 200,000 clones, roughly 80% of them seen just once. Sample: PBMCs or T cells enriched from blood (not recorded which). These receptors were collected from a man aged 55 to 70 who had been exposed to COVID-19. The CDR3 runs from the conserved cysteine through the conserved F or W. D genes are given only for firm matches. The size of a clone is reported for some rows only, either as once, few or many, or as a class for expanded clones.

j_call clone_size v_call d_call cdr3_nt cdr3_aa
TRBJ1-5 . TRBV5-5 . TGTGCCAGCAGCTTGATCCAGGGAATGAGCAATCAGCCCCAGCATTTT CASSLIQGMSNQPQHF
TRBJ2-3 . TRBV7-8 TRBD2 TGTGCCAGCAGCTTAGGCCTAGCGGGAGCCACAGATACGCAGTATTTT CASSLGLAGATDTQYF
TRBJ1-6 once TRBV30 . TGTGCCTGGAGTGTAGAGATACTCCACTTT CAWSVEILHF
TRBJ2-7 . TRBV20-1 . TGCAGTGCTAGTTCTACGGGAGTGGGGGAGCAGTACTTC CSASSTGVGEQYF
TRBJ1-5 . TRBV24-1 . TGTGCCACCGGAACAGGGAATCAGCCCCAGCATTTT CATGTGNQPQHF
TRBJ1-2 few TRBV6-1 TRBD1 TGTGCCAGCAGTGAACGGTCAGGGGGCGATGGCTACACCTTC CASSERSGGDGYTF
TRBJ1-1 . TRBV27 TRBD1 TGTGCCAGCAAATACAGGGGACCGAACACTGAAGCTTTCTTT CASKYRGPNTEAFF
TRBJ1-5 . TRBV6-5 . TGTGCCAGCAGCCGGGACAACAACAATCAGCCCCAGCATTTT CASSRDNNNQPQHF
TRBJ2-7 . TRBV27 . TGTGCCAGCAGTTTTTCCCCGCAGGCAGCCTACGAGCAGTACTTC CASSFSPQAAYEQYF
TRBJ1-1 . TRBV28 TRBD1 TGTGCCAGCACCAGGACAGGGGCTGAAGCTTTCTTT CASTRTGAEAFF
TRBJ2-6 . TRBV9 TRBD1 TGTGCCAGCAGCGACGGACAGGGGTTGACTGGGGCCAACGTCCTGACTTTC CASSDGQGLTGANVLTF
TRBJ1-1 . TRBV29-1 . TGCAGCGCAGGCGTGGGGCTGAACACTGAAGCTTTCTTT CSAGVGLNTEAFF
TRBJ2-7 . TRBV7-9 . TGTGCCAGCAGCCAAAACAGGCCTGAGGCCGAGCAGTACTTC CASSQNRPEAEQYF
TRBJ1-6 . TRBV2 . TGTGCCAGCACCACCGGGGTCTCCTATAATTCACCCCTCCACTTT CASTTGVSYNSPLHF
TRBJ1-2 . TRBV5-1 . TGCGCCAGCAGCTTGGACAGGGTCGGTGGCTACACCTTC CASSLDRVGGYTF
TRBJ2-1 . TRBV7-6 . TGTGCCAGCAGCTTCACGCGAGCCGGGCGGGGTTACAATGAGCAGTTCTTC CASSFTRAGRGYNEQFF
TRBJ1-5 once TRBV19 TRBD1 TGTGCCAGTAGTATGAGGACAGGGGATATAAGCAATCAGCCCCAGCATTTT CASSMRTGDISNQPQHF
TRBJ1-1 . TRBV6-6 . TGTGCCAGCATCTTGACTGGTGGGTGGTCTGAAGCTTTCTTT CASILTGGWSEAFF
TRBJ1-2 . TRBV28 . TGTGCCAGCAGTTTGGGCGGGTCTAACTATGGCTACACCTTC CASSLGGSNYGYTF
TRBJ2-5 . TRBV6-5 . TGTGCCACCAACCCATCTATCGGAGGCCAAGAGACCCAGTACTTC CATNPSIGGQETQYF
TRBJ1-6 . TRBV7-2 TRBD1 TGTGCCAGCAGCCCCGCGAGACAGGGGCTATTGGGTTCACCCCTCCACTTT CASSPARQGLLGSPLHF
TRBJ1-4 . TRBV4-3 TRBD1 TGCGCCAGCAGCAGTGAGGGGGCGGTAGGCGAAAAACTGTTTTTT CASSSEGAVGEKLFF
TRBJ2-2 . TRBV5-1 TRBD1 TGCGCCAGCAGCCCGGGGGACAGGGTTAGCACCGGGGAGCTGTTTTTT CASSPGDRVSTGELFF
TRBJ1-2 . TRBV19 TRBD1 TGTGCCAGTAGTAAGGACAGGGCAAGACCGGATGGCTACACCTTC CASSKDRARPDGYTF
TRBJ1-4 . TRBV19 . TGTGCCAGTAGTATGGGAGCGGGAGGTCGGGAAAAACTGTTTTTT CASSMGAGGREKLFF
TRBJ2-7 . TRBV2 TRBD2 TGTGCCAGCAGTAGGACTAGCGGGAGTTTGTACGAGCAGTACTTC CASSRTSGSLYEQYF
TRBJ1-1 once TRBV27 TRBD1 TGTGCCAGCTACCTGACAGGGTTGTGGACTGAAGCTTTCTTT CASYLTGLWTEAFF
TRBJ2-5 . TRBV14 TRBD2 TGTGCCAGCAGCCAACCGGGACTAGCCTCTCAAGAGACCCAGTACTTC CASSQPGLASQETQYF
TRBJ1-6 few TRBV27 . TGTGCCAGCAGAAGAACAGGATCACCCCTCCACTTT CASRRTGSPLHF
TRBJ2-5 . TRBV19 TRBD1 TGTGCCAGTAGTTTACAGGGGGTGAGTCAGCTGGAGACCCAGTACTTC CASSLQGVSQLETQYF